This T cell receptor (beta chain) was found in a study of blood T cell repertoires in COVID-19. Study-wide background: Acute and convalescent COVID-19 specimens originated in the United States, Italy and Spain. The analysed material was cDNA or gDNA that came from T cells, B-cell-depleted T cells, or PBMCs.

Study processing details: How many nucleated cells were present was estimated from reference gene primer amplification. Method: immunoSEQ multiplex PCR; TCRdb's copy keeps in-frame clones and lacks some. The V and J calls and the clone size are those of that table, but D and trimming were determined from the DNA. The sample includes just over 50,000 clones, more than 70% of them seen just once. This clone has a handful of counts. V was shortened by 4 bases and J by 0 bases, with 13 bases between the two germline ends. CDR3 length: 16 residues. Germline lookup yields CDR1 LGHDT and CDR2 YNNKEL (reference sequence).

This sequence was found in a man older than 75 with active COVID-19. J is TRBJ1-3 and V is TRBV3-1 (or the pseudogene TRBV3-2); D perhaps matches TRBD1 (6 bases). Sequenced sample: peripheral blood. CDR3 in DNA: TGTGCCAGCAGCCCCGACAGGCCCCTCTCTGGAAACACCATATATTTT. Encoded protein: CASSPDRPLSGNTIYF.